This entry features one T cell receptor beta chain sequence. What it recognizes is unknown. Amplification of TCR alpha and beta CDR3 regions from RNA used iRepertoire nested multiplex PCR. Each CDR3 protein is one row after TCRdb ran MiXCR on the multiplex PCR reads. The sample comprises tens of thousands of distinct CDR3 sequences, about 23% of which are singletons, and over 5% rests with the top ten. The germline V gene encodes CDR1 LNHDA and CDR2 SQIVND (reference sequence). V was pared by 6 bases and J by 0 bases, with 16 bases of the junction left unmatched. The CDR3 totals 18 residues. These data belong to a study of glioma-infiltrating T cells. Study results and caveats: Above-expected tissue-blood divergence occurred in all gliomas, most in low-grade ones.

Sequencing used glioma tissue, nonneoplastic brain tissue, or PBMCs (not recorded which). The chain joins TRBV19 to TRBJ2-7; 8 positions match TRBD1. This clonotype was obtained from a human donor with low-grade glioma or glioblastoma, undergoing nonglioma brain surgery, or in good health (not recorded which). The CDR3 DNA reads as TGTGCCAGTAGGGGGACGGGACAGGAGCCACAAAGCTCCTACGAGCAGTACTTC. This encodes CASRGTGQEPQSSYEQYF.